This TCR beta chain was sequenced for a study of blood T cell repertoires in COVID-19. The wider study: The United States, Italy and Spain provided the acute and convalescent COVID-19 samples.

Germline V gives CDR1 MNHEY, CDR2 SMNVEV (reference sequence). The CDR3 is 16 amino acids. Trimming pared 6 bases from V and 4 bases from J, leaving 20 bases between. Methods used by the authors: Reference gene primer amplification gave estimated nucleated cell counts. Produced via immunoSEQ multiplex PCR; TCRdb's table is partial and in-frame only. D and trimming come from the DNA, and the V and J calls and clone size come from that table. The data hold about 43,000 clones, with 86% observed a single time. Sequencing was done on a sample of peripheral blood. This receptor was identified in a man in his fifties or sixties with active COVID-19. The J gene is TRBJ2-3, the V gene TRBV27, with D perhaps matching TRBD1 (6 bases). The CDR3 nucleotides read TGTGCCAGCAGGGAGAACAGGGTAGTGAAGCCAGATACGCAGTATTTT. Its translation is CASRENRVVKPDTQYF.